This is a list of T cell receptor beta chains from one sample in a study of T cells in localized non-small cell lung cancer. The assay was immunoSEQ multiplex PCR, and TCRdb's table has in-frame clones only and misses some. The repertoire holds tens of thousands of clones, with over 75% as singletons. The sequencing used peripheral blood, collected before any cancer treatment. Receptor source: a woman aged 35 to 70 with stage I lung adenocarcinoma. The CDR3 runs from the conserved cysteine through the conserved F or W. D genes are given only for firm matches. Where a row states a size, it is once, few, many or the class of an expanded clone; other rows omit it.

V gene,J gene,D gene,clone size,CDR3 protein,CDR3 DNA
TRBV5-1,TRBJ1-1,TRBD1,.,CASSAGQGPFTEAFF,TGCGCCAGCAGCGCCGGACAGGGTCCGTTTACTGAAGCTTTCTTT
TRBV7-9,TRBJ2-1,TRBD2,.,CASSAVWDEAGGWEQFF,TGTGCCAGCAGCGCAGTATGGGACGAAGCGGGAGGGTGGGAGCAGTTCTTC
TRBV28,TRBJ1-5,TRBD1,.,CASSLYRGANQPQHF,TGTGCCAGCAGTTTATACAGGGGAGCAAATCAGCCCCAGCATTTT
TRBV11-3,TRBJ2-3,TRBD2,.,CASSLALPGLGPDTQYF,TGTGCCAGCAGCTTAGCCCTTCCGGGACTAGGTCCGGATACGCAGTATTTT
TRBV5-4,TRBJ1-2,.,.,CASSMGLGYTF,TGTGCCAGCAGCATGGGACTGGGCTACACCTTC
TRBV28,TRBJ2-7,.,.,CASTRPGSPYEQYF,TGTGCCAGCACTCGCCCGGGTTCCCCCTACGAGCAGTACTTC
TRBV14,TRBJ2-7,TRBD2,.,CASSPLGSGRFYEQYF,TGTGCCAGCAGCCCACTTGGTAGCGGGAGGTTCTACGAGCAGTACTTC
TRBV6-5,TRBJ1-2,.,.,CASSYSTAGRPGYTF,TGTGCCAGCAGTTACTCGACCGCGGGGCGCCCGGGCTACACCTTC
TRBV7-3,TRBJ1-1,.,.,CASSRTVNTEAFF,TGTGCCAGCAGCCGGACAGTGAACACTGAAGCTTTCTTT
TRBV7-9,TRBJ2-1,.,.,CAGTQGGGYNEQFF,TGTGCCGGGACCCAGGGGGGTGGGTACAATGAGCAGTTCTTC
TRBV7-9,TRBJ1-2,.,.,CASSLGAGLNYGYTF,TGTGCCAGCAGCTTAGGCGCCGGCCTGAACTATGGCTACACCTTC
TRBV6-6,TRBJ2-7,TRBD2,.,CASSPGTSGKYEQYF,TGTGCCAGCAGTCCAGGGACTAGCGGGAAATACGAGCAGTACTTC
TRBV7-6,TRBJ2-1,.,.,CASSRGRSQGDEQFF,TGTGCCAGCAGCAGAGGGAGGTCGCAAGGGGATGAGCAGTTCTTC
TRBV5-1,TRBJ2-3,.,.,CASSLSPPPTDTQYF,TGCGCCAGCAGCTTGAGCCCGCCACCCACAGATACGCAGTATTTT
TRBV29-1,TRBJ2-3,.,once,CSVEPTYGGTDTQYF,TGCAGCGTTGAACCCACTTACGGGGGCACAGATACGCAGTATTTT
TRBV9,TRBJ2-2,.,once,CASSRSKNTGELFF,TGTGCCAGCAGCCGAAGCAAGAACACCGGGGAGCTGTTTTTT
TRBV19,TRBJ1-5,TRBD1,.,CASSTTGGNQPQHF,TGTGCCAGTAGTACTACAGGGGGCAATCAGCCCCAGCATTTT
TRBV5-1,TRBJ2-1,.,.,CASSILQGTYNEQFF,TGCGCCAGCAGCATCCTACAGGGTACCTACAATGAGCAGTTCTTC
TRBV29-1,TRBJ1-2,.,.,CSVGTNYGYTF,TGCAGCGTTGGGACAAACTATGGCTACACCTTC
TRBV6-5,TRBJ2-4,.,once,CASSPGSIGGIQYF,TGTGCCAGCAGTCCGGGCTCTATCGGGGGCATTCAGTACTTC
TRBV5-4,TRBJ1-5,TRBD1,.,CASSLQGAGQPQHF,TGTGCCAGCAGCTTACAGGGGGCTGGACAGCCCCAGCATTTT
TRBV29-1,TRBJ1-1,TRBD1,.,CSVDARQGGGTEAFF,TGCAGCGTTGACGCCCGACAGGGGGGAGGTACTGAAGCTTTCTTT
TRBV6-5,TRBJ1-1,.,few,CASSYQGVNTEAFF,TGTGCCAGCAGTTACCAAGGGGTTAACACTGAAGCTTTCTTT
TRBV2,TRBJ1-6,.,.,CASSGIDNSPLHF,TGTGCCAGCAGTGGTATAGATAATTCACCCCTCCACTTT
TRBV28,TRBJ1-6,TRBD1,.,CASSRDREVYNSPLHF,TGTGCCAGCAGTCGGGACAGGGAGGTTTATAATTCACCCCTCCACTTT
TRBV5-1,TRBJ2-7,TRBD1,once,CASSGADRGSYEQYF,TGCGCCAGCAGCGGAGCCGACAGGGGCTCCTACGAGCAGTACTTC
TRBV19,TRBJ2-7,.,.,CASSISRGRAYEQYF,TGTGCCAGTAGTATCTCGCGGGGGCGAGCCTACGAGCAGTACTTC
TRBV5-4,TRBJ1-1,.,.,CASRQVQASEAFF,TGTGCCAGCAGACAAGTACAGGCTTCTGAAGCTTTCTTT
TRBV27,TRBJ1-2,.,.,CASSFGGAHYGYTF,TGTGCCAGCAGTTTCGGGGGAGCCCACTATGGCTACACCTTC
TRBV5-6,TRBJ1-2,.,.,CASSSTGNYGYTF,TGTGCCAGCAGCTCCACAGGGAACTATGGCTACACCTTC
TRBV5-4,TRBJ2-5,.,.,CASSPSGNRETQYF,TGTGCCAGCAGCCCTTCCGGAAATAGGGAGACCCAGTACTTC
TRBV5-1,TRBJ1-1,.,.,CASSLVALQGFTEAFF,TGCGCCAGCAGCTTGGTGGCCCTCCAGGGTTTCACTGAAGCTTTCTTT
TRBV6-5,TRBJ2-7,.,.,CASRRTGSSYEQYF,TGTGCCAGCAGACGCACAGGTAGCTCCTACGAGCAGTACTTC
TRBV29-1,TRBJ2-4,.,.,CSALAGALSIQYF,TGCAGCGCCCTGGCGGGGGCATTAAGCATTCAGTACTTC
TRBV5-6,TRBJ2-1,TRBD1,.,CASSLGTGWYEQFF,TGTGCCAGCAGCTTGGGGACAGGGTGGTATGAGCAGTTCTTC
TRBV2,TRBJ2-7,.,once,CASSESTAVGYEQYF,TGTGCCAGCAGTGAGAGCACGGCGGTCGGGTACGAGCAGTACTTC
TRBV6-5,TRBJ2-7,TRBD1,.,CASTVQGASYEQYF,TGTGCCAGCACTGTCCAGGGGGCTTCCTACGAGCAGTACTTC
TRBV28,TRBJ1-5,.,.,CASSPPGARDDQPQHF,TGTGCCAGCAGCCCCCCTGGAGCCAGGGACGATCAGCCCCAGCATTTT
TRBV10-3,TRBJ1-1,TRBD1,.,CATISDKGAVAEAFF,TGTGCCACCATTAGTGACAAGGGGGCGGTTGCCGAAGCTTTCTTT
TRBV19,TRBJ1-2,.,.,CASIRTSGYGYTF,TGTGCCAGTATTCGGACGTCGGGCTATGGCTACACCTTC
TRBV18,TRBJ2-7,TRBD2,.,CASSPGTSGTYEQYF,TGTGCCAGCTCACCCGGGACTAGCGGTACCTACGAGCAGTACTTC
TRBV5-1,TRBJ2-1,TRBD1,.,CASRRTGDNEQFF,TGCGCCAGCAGGCGGACAGGGGACAATGAGCAGTTCTTC
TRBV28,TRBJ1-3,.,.,CASSEGHPRNTIYF,TGTGCCAGCAGTGAGGGACACCCTAGAAACACCATATATTTT
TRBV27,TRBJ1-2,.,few,CASSQTTANTYGYTF,TGTGCCAGCAGTCAGACGACTGCGAACACCTATGGCTACACCTTC
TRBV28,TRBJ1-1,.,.,CASRGGLHTEAFF,TGTGCCAGCAGGGGGGGATTGCACACTGAAGCTTTCTTT
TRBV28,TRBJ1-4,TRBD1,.,CASSSGGQGLNEKLFF,TGTGCCAGCAGTTCGGGGGGACAGGGCCTTAATGAAAAACTGTTTTTT
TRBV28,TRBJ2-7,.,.,CASTTAGQLDSYEQYF,TGTGCCAGCACCACTGCAGGACAGTTAGACTCCTACGAGCAGTACTTC
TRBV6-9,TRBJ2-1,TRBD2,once,CASSSLGLAGNEQFF,TGTGCCAGCAGTTCCCTAGGACTAGCGGGCAATGAGCAGTTCTTC
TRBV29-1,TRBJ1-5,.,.,CSGGWENQPQHF,TGCTCGGGGGGTTGGGAGAATCAGCCCCAGCATTTT
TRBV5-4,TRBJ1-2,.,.,CASSPWVPRDEDYGYTF,TGTGCCAGCAGCCCCTGGGTCCCTAGGGACGAGGACTATGGCTACACCTTC
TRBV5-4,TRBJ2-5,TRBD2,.,CASSFWTRQETQYF,TGTGCCAGCAGCTTCTGGACTAGACAAGAGACCCAGTACTTC
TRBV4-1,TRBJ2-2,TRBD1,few,CASSQVQGAGELFF,TGCGCCAGCAGCCAAGTTCAGGGGGCCGGGGAGCTGTTTTTT
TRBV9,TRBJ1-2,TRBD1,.,CASSEGTEANYGYTF,TGTGCCAGCAGCGAGGGGACAGAAGCTAACTATGGCTACACCTTC
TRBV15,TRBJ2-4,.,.,CATSRVKNIQYF,TGTGCCACCAGCAGAGTAAAAAACATTCAGTACTTC
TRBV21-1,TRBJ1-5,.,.,CASSRTRGGNQPQHF,TGTGCCAGCAGCCGTACCCGTGGTGGCAATCAGCCCCAGCATTTT
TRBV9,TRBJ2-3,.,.,CASSVGLGLSTDTQYF,TGTGCCAGCAGCGTAGGATTGGGACTGAGCACAGATACGCAGTATTTT
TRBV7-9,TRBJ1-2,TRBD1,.,CASSSRDRGDYTF,TGTGCCAGCAGCTCCCGGGACAGGGGCGACTACACCTTC
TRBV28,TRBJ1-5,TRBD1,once,CASSSTGTGYQPQHF,TGTGCCAGCAGTTCTACCGGGACAGGTTATCAGCCCCAGCATTTT
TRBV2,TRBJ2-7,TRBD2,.,CASQLAGVAEQYF,TGTGCCAGCCAACTAGCGGGAGTAGCCGAGCAGTACTTC